These T cell receptor beta chains were read from a single sample in a study of blood T cell repertoires in COVID-19. Libraries were prepared by immunoSEQ multiplex PCR; TCRdb keeps only in-frame clonotypes and omits some of them. Here the sample spans 110,000 or so clones, approximately 71% being singletons. Material: peripheral blood. The receptors shown here come from a human donor in a cohort sampled during active COVID-19. Both conserved end residues are part of each CDR3. The D gene is left open where the match is weak. Rows give clone size only sometimes, using once, few, many, or a class for an expanded clone.

>-|TRBV5-6|-|TRBJ1-2
CASSLSSYGYTF
TGTGCCAGCAGCTTGAGTAGCTATGGCTACACCTTC
>TRBD1|TRBV7-9|-|TRBJ1-1
CASSLARGTGPMNTEAFF
TGTGCCAGCAGCTTAGCAAGAGGGACAGGGCCCATGAACACTGAAGCTTTCTTT
>TRBD1|TRBV30|-|TRBJ2-7
CAWSKGGGLGEQYF
TGTGCCTGGAGTAAAGGGGGCGGACTTGGAGAGCAGTACTTC
>-|TRBV7-2|-|TRBJ2-7
CASSFDRLPKYEQYF
TGTGCCAGCAGCTTTGACCGACTCCCGAAGTACGAGCAGTACTTC
>-|TRBV12-3/TRBV12-4|-|TRBJ2-1
CASSLTVNEQFF
TGTGCCAGCAGTTTAACAGTAAATGAGCAGTTCTTC
>TRBD2|TRBV12-3/TRBV12-4|-|TRBJ2-5
CASREGAGGTQYF
TGTGCCAGCAGAGAGGGAGCGGGAGGTACCCAGTACTTC
>TRBD1|TRBV11-2|-|TRBJ1-2
CASSPGTGDGYTF
TGTGCCAGCAGCCCCGGGACAGGGGACGGCTACACCTTC
>TRBD1|TRBV7-9|-|TRBJ2-5
CASSLLGTEKETQYF
TGTGCCAGCAGCTTACTAGGGACAGAGAAAGAGACCCAGTACTTC
>-|TRBV6-5|few|TRBJ1-5
CASSYREYGAQHF
TGTGCCAGCAGTTATCGGGAATATGGGGCCCAGCATTTT
>TRBD2|TRBV6-1|-|TRBJ2-5
CASSVHLAGTPQETQYF
TGTGCCAGCAGTGTACACCTAGCGGGCACTCCCCAAGAGACCCAGTACTTC
>TRBD1|TRBV6-5|-|TRBJ1-2
CASTRGGSGYTF
TGTGCCAGCACCCGAGGGGGCTCTGGCTACACCTTC
>TRBD2|TRBV27|-|TRBJ2-7
CASSLGLGDYEQYF
TGTGCCAGCAGTTTAGGACTAGGAGACTACGAGCAGTACTTC
>TRBD1|TRBV5-5|-|TRBJ1-5
CASSLETGVYQPQHF
TGTGCCAGCAGCTTGGAGACAGGGGTTTATCAGCCCCAGCATTTT
>TRBD1|TRBV27|-|TRBJ1-5
CASSLHPGGQNGYSNQPQHF
TGTGCCAGCAGTTTACACCCCGGGGGACAGAACGGTTATAGCAATCAGCCCCAGCATTTT
>-|TRBV11-3|-|TRBJ1-5
CASSSSSNQPQHF
TGTGCCAGCAGCTCATCAAGCAATCAGCCCCAGCATTTT
>-|TRBV7-7|-|TRBJ2-5
CASSPWSGEETQYF
TGTGCTAGCAGCCCTTGGTCCGGGGAAGAGACCCAGTACTTC
>-|TRBV28|-|TRBJ1-5
CASSPKGGPNQPQHF
TGTGCCAGCAGTCCGAAGGGGGGGCCAAATCAGCCCCAGCATTTT
>-|TRBV27|-|TRBJ2-2
CASSLLRGNTGELFF
TGTGCCAGCAGTTTATTGCGGGGGAACACCGGGGAGCTGTTTTTT
>-|TRBV19|-|TRBJ1-1
CASSMGGRNTEAFF
TGTGCCAGTAGTATGGGGGGAAGGAACACTGAAGCTTTCTTT
>TRBD1|TRBV7-9|few|TRBJ1-2
CASSSTGGLGGYTF
TGTGCCAGCAGCTCCACAGGGGGCTTGGGTGGCTACACCTTC